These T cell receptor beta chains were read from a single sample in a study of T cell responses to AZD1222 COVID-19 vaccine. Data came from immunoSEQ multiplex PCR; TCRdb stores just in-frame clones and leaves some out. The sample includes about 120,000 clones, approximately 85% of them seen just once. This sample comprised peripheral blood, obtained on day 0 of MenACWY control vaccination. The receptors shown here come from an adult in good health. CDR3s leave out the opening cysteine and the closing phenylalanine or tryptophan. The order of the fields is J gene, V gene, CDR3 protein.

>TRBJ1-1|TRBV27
ASTLGVNTEAF
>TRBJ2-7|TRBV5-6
ASSLAFGNPYEQY
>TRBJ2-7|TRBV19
ASSIGGTGGEQY
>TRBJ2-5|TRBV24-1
ATSEARGGQETQY
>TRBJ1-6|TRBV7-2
ATPSGTLNSPLH
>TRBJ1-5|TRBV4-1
ASSQEGYQPQH
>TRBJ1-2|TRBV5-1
ASSLRMGGTTGYT
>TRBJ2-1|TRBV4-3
ASSHFSGGADNEQF
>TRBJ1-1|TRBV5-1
ASSPEGTEAF
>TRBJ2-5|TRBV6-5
ASSYSGGVQETQY
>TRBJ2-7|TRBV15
ATSRDRISYEQY
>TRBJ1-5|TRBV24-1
ATSDPNQPQH
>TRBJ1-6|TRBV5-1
ASSLDDRFGAPLH
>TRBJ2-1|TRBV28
ASSLPGHTNNEQF
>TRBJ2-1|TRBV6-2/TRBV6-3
ASSYEGSPGDEQF
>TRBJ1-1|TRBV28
ASRGTGRASEAF
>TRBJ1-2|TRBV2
ASSETESYGYT
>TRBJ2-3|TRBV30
AWEPTQGKALDTQY
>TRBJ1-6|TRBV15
ATSRRGGINSPLH
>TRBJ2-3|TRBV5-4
ASSSTQGADTQY
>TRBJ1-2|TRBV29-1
SVTLRGISGYT
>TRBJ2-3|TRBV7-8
ASSLGADTQY
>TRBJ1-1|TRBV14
ASSRDGNTEAF
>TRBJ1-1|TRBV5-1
ASSPGTLNTEAF
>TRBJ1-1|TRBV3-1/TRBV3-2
ASSRGGNTEAF
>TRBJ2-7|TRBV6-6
ASSLLGTGTVDYEQY
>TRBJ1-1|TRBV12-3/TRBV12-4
ASSLRQREAF
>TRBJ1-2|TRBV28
ASSSSSGQGLGNGYT
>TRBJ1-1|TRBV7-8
ASSFNLYLNTEAF
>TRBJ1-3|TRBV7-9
ASSLERQDPLNSGNTIY
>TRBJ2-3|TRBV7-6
ASSLLASPDTQY
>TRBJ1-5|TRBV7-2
ASSLGGAGNQPQH
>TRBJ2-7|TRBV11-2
ASSLHGTYEQY
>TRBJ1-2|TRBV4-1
ASSQPGLRSNYGYT
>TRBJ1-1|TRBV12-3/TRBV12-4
ASARGGNTEAF
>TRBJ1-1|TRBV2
ASSESRQVITEAF
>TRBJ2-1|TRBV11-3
ASSSHTNEQF
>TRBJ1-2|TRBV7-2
ASSFRQGTGGYT
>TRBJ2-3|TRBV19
ASSTPFTDTQY
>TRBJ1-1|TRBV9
ASSVDGEGYTEAF
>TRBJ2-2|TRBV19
ASTPDRRGTNTGELF
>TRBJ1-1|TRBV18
ASSVNPGLNTEAF
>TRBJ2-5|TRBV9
ASSVTDRQETQY
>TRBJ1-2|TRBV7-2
ASSLARPRSYGYT
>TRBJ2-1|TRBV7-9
ASSLKLAGGLGNEQF
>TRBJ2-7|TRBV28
ASRTGTAPYEQY
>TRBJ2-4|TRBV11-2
ASSLVGTDLFPR
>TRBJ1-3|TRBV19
ASSRGQGVAGNTIY
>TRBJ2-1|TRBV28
ASSLALQSSYNEQF
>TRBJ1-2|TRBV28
ASNRVASYGYT
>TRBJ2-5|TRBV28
ASRIGRDSRETQY
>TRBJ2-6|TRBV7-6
ASSLVERGGSGANVLT
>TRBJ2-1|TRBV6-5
ASSHLRVNEQF